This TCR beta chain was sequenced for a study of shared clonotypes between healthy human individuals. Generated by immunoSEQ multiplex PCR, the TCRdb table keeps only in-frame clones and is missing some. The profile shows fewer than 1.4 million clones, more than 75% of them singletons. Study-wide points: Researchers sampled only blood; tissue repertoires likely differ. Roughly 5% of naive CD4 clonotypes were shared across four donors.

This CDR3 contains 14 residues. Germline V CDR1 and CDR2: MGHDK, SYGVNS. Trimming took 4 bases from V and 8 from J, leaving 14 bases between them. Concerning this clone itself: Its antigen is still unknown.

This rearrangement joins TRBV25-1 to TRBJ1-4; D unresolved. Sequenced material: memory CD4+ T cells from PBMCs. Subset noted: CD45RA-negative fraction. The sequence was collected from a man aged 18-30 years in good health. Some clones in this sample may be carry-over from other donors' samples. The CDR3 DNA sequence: TGTGCCAGCAGTGCGGATTCCCTGGGGGAAAAACTGTTTTTT. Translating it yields CASSADSLGEKLFF.